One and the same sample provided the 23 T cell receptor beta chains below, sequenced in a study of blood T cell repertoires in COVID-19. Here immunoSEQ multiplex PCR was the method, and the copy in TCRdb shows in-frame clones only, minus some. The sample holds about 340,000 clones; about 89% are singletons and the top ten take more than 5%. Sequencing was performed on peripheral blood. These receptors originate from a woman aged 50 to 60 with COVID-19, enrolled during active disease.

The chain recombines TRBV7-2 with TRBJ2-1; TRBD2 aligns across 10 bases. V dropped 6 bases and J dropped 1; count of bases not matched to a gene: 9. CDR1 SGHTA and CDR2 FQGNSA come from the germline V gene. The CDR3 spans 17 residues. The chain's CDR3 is CASSRWSGGGSYNEQFF. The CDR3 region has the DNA TGTGCCAGCAGTCGGTGGAGCGGGGGGGGGTCCTACAATGAGCAGTTCTTC. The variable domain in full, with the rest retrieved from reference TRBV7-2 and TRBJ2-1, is GAGVSQSPSNKVTEKGKDVELRCDPISGHTALYWYRQSLGQGLEFLIYFQGNSAPDKSGLPSDRFSAERTGGSVSTLTIQRTQQEDSAVYLCASSRWSGGGSYNEQFFGPGTRLTVL.

CDR3 coding DNA: TGTGCCAGCAGTGGGGGGCGGGAGAAGTTCTTC. It encodes CASSGGREKFF. This chain uses TRBV12-3 or TRBV12-4 with TRBJ2-1; tentatively, D is TRBD2 (7 bases). The CDR3 is made up of 11 amino acids. The V end was cut by 5 bases, the J end by 14 bases, with 13 bases between.

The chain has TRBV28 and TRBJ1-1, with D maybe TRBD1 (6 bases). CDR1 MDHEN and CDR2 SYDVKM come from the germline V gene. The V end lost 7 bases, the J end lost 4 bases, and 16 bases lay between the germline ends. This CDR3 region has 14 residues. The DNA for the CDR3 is TGTGCCAGCACAGAGGCAGGGGTGCCCACTGAAGCTTTCTTT. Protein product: CASTEAGVPTEAFF.

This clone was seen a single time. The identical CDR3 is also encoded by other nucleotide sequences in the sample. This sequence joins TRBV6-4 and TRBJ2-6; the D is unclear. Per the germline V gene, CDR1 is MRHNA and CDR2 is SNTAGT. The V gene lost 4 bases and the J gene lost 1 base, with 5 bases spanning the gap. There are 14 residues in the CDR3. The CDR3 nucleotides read TGTGCCAGCAGTGTGGAGTCTGGGGCCAACGTCCTGACTTTC. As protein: CASSVESGANVLTF.

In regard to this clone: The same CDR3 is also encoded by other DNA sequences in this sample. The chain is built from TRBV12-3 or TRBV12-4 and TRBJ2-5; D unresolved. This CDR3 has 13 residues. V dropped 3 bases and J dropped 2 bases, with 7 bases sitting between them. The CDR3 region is CASSFVSQETQYF. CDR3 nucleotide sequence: TGTGCCAGCAGTTTTGTTAGTCAAGAGACCCAGTACTTC.

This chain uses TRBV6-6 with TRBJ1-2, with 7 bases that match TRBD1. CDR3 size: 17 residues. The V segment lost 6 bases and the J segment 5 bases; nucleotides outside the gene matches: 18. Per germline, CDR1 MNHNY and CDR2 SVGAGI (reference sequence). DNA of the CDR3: TGTGCCAGCAGCCGAGGCCGGGACAGAATTAAAGGATATGGCTACACCTTC. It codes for CASSRGRDRIKGYGYTF.

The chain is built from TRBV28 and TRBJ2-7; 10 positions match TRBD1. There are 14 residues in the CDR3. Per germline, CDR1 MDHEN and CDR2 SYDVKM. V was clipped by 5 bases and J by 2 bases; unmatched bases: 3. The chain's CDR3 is CASSPTGGAYEQYF. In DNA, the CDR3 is TGTGCCAGCAGTCCGACAGGGGGCGCCTACGAGCAGTACTTC.

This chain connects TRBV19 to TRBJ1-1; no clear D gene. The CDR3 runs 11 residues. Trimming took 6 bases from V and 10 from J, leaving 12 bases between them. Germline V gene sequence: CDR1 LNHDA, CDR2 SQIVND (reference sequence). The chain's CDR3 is CASRQDGGAFF. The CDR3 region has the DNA TGTGCCAGTAGGCAGGATGGAGGAGCTTTCTTT.

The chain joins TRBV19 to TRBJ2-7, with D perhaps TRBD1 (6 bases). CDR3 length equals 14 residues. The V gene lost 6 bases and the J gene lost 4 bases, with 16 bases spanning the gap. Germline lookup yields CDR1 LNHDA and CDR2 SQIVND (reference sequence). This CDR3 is CASSPGTTGYEQYF. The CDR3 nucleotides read TGTGCCAGTAGCCCGGGGACAACAGGATACGAGCAGTACTTC.

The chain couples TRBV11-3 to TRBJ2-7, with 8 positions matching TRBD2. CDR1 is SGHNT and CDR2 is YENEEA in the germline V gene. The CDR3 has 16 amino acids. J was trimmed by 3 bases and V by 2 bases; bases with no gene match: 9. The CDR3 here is CASSLRVGRAGYEQYF. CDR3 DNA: TGTGCCAGCAGCTTACGGGTCGGGAGGGCCGGCTACGAGCAGTACTTC.

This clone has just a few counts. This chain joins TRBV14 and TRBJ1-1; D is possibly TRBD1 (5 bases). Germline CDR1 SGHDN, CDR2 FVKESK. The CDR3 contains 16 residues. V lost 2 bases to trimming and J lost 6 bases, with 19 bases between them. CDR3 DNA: TGTGCCAGCAGCCAAATTCGCCCAAGGTCGGGGGCTGAAGCTTTCTTT. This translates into CASSQIRPRSGAEAFF.

The DNA of the CDR3 is TGCGCCAGCAGCCGAAGCGGGATCTCCTACGAGCAGTACTTC. Its translation: CASSRSGISYEQYF. The genes are TRBV5-1 and TRBJ2-7, with 7 bases matching TRBD2. Germline-derived CDR1 and CDR2 are SGHRS and YFSETQ. V shed 4 bases, J shed 0 bases, and the junction held 4 bases outside the gene matches. The CDR3 sequence is 14 residues long. The whole variable domain, filled in from reference TRBV5-1 and TRBJ2-7, reads KAGVTQTPRYLIKTRGQQVTLSCSPISGHRSVSWYQQTPGQGLQFLFEYFSETQRNKGNFPGRFSGRQFSNSRSEMNVSTLELGDSALYLCASSRSGISYEQYFGPGTRLTVT.

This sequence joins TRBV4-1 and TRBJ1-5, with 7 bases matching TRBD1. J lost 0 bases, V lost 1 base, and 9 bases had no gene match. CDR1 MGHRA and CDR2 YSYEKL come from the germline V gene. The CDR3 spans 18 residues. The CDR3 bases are TGCGCCAGCAGCCAAGCCCTGACAGGGTCTTATAGCAATCAGCCCCAGCATTTT. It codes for CASSQALTGSYSNQPQHF.

The CDR3 sequence: CASSVGGTEAFF. The DNA for the CDR3 is TGTGCCAGCAGCGTAGGAGGCACTGAAGCTTTCTTT. The V call is TRBV9, the J call TRBJ1-1; D ambiguous. Trimming stripped 0 bases from V and 4 bases from J, with 4 bases between. The germline CDR1 and CDR2 sequences are SGDLS and YYNGEE. The CDR3 has 12 amino acids.

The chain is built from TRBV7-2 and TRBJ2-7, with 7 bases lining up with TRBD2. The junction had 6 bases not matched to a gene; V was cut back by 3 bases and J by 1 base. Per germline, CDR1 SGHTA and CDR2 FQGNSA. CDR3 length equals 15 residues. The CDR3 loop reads CASSFSGGRSYEQYF. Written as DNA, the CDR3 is TGTGCCAGCAGCTTTTCCGGCGGGAGATCCTACGAGCAGTACTTC.

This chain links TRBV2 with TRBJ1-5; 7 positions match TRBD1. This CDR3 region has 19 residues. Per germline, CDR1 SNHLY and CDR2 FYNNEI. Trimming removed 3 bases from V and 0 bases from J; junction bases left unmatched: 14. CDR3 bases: TGTGCCAGCAGTGATGTAAAGATGGCAGGGGGTTATAGCAATCAGCCCCAGCATTTT. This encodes CASSDVKMAGGYSNQPQHF.

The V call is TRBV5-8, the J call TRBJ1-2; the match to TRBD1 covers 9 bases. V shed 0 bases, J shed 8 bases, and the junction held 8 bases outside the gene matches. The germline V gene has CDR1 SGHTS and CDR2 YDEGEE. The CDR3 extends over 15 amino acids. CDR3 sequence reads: CASSLVGQGAEGYTF. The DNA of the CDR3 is TGTGCCAGCAGCTTGGTGGGACAGGGAGCGGAGGGCTACACCTTC.

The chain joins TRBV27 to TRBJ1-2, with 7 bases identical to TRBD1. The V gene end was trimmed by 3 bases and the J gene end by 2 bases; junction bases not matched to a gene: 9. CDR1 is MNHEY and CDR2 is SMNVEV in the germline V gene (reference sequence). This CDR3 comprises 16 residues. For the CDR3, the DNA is TGTGCCAGCAGTTTGGTAGGGGGCGAAAAAAACTATGGCTACACCTTC. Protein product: CASSLVGGEKNYGYTF.

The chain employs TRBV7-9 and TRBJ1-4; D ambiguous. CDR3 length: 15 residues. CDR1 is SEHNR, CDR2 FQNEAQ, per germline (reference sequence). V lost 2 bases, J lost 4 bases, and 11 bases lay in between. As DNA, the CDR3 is TGTGCCAGCAGCTTATCCAGAGGGTTTAATGAAAAACTGTTTTTT. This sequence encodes CASSLSRGFNEKLFF.

The CDR3 protein is CASSVLPSTGELFF. CDR3 DNA sequence: TGTGCCAGTAGTGTCCTACCTAGCACCGGGGAGCTGTTTTTT. This rearrangement joins TRBV19 to TRBJ2-2, with D unresolved. The CDR3 runs 14 residues. Per germline, CDR1 LNHDA and CDR2 SQIVND (reference sequence). V lost 5 bases, J lost 4 bases, and 11 bases lay in between.

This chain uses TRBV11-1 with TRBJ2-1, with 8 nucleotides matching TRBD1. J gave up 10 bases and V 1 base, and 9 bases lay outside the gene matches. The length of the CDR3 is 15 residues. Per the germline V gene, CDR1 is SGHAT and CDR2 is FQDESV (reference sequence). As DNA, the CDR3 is TGTGCCAGCAGCTTAGTAGGGCAGGGGGCCGGAGAGCAGTTCTTC. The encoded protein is CASSLVGQGAGEQFF.

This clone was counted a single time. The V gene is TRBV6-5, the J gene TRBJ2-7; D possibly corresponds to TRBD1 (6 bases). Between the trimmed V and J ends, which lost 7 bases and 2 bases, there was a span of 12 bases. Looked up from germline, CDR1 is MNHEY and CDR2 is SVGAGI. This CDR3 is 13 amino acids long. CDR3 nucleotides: TGTGCCAGCAATGGGCAGGGGCCCTACGAGCAGTACTTC. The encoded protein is CASNGQGPYEQYF.

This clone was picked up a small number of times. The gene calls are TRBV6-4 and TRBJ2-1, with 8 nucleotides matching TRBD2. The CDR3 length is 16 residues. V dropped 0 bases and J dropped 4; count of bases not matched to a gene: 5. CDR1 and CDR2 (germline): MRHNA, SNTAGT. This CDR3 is CASSDSLASGYNEQFF. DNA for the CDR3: TGTGCCAGCAGTGACTCCCTGGCTAGCGGGTACAATGAGCAGTTCTTC.